Listed here are 30 T cell receptor beta chains from one sample, sequenced in a study of blood T cell repertoires in COVID-19. Profiled with immunoSEQ multiplex PCR; TCRdb holds only in-frame clones, not every one. The sample consists of 250,000 to 300,000 clones, approximately 86% of them appearing once. Specimen: PBMCs or T cells enriched from blood (not recorded which). The receptor source for this set is a woman aged 25 to 39 who had recovered from COVID-19.

The chain is built from TRBV5-1 and TRBJ1-1; 7 bases are shared with TRBD1. The length of the CDR3 is 15 residues. CDR1 and CDR2 from the germline V gene are SGHRS and YFSETQ. Trimming cost V 0 bases and J 0 bases; bases outside gene matches: 2. The CDR3 bases are TGCGCCAGCAGCTTGGTGCAGGGGGTGAACACTGAAGCTTTCTTT. It translates to CASSLVQGVNTEAFF.

The CDR3 DNA follows: TGTGCCAGCAGCTCTGTACCTTCAGCGGGTTTTCAGTACTTC. Encoded protein: CASSSVPSAGFQYF. The genes are TRBV7-2 and TRBJ2-4; possibly TRBD2 for D (6 bases). CDR3 length: 14 amino acids. In germline, CDR1 is SGHTA, CDR2 FQGNSA. Trimming took 4 bases from V and 11 from J, leaving 18 bases between them.

This chain joins TRBV27 and TRBJ2-1; 7 positions agree with TRBD2. The CDR3 totals 17 residues. Germline CDR1 and CDR2: MNHEY and SMNVEV (reference sequence). Germline trimming cut 0 bases from V and 1 base from J; bases unmatched to any gene: 6. The CDR3 bases are TGTGCCAGCAGTTTATCGGGGCGGGAGCGATCCTACAATGAGCAGTTCTTC. It codes for CASSLSGRERSYNEQFF.

The chain links TRBV19 to TRBJ2-1; the D is unclear. This CDR3 is 15 amino acids long. The germline gives CDR1 LNHDA, CDR2 SQIVND (reference sequence). Trimming cost V 6 bases and J 1 base, with 13 bases left between them. The CDR3 spells CASSKAYSSYNEQFF. The CDR3 DNA follows: TGTGCCAGTAGCAAAGCTTACTCGTCCTACAATGAGCAGTTCTTC.

This chain's CDR3 is CASSQEIFLAGEVDTQYF. For the CDR3, the DNA is TGCGCCAGCAGCCAAGAAATTTTCCTAGCGGGAGAGGTAGATACGCAGTATTTT. The gene calls are TRBV4-1 and TRBJ2-3, with 10 bases fitting TRBD2. The CDR3 loop spans 18 amino acids. The germline V gene has CDR1 MGHRA and CDR2 YSYEKL. The J segment lost 5 bases and the V segment lost 0 bases, leaving 11 bases of the junction unmatched.

V and J are TRBV29-1 and TRBJ1-1; no reliable D call. CDR3 size: 13 residues. Per germline, CDR1 SQVTM and CDR2 ANQGSEA. V dropped 6 bases and J dropped 4 bases, with 15 bases sitting between them. CDR3 sequence: CSVATPASTEAFF. DNA for the CDR3: TGCAGCGTCGCCACGCCCGCGAGCACTGAAGCTTTCTTT.

The chain carries TRBV6-5 and TRBJ2-7; 7 nucleotides match TRBD2. The CDR3 spans 14 residues. The ends lost 7 bases at V and 0 bases at J; junction bases unmatched: 6. Germline assignment: CDR1 MNHEY and CDR2 SVGAGI. CDR3 loop: CASTSGTISYEQYF. The CDR3 nucleotides read TGTGCCAGCACATCCGGGACTATCTCCTACGAGCAGTACTTC.

The V and J genes are TRBV9 and TRBJ1-3; D uncertain. The CDR3 has 16 amino acids. The germline V gene encodes CDR1 SGDLS and CDR2 YYNGEE. V was trimmed by 5 bases and J by 0 bases, leaving 15 bases between them. The DNA of the CDR3 is TGTGCCAGCAGGAAGGGTACGGGGAGCTCTGGAAACACCATATATTTT. It codes for CASRKGTGSSGNTIYF. The full variable domain, with the rest looked up from reference TRBV9 and TRBJ1-3, is DSGVTQTPKHLITATGQRVTLRCSPRSGDLSVYWYQQSLDQGLQFLIQYYNGEERAKGNILERFSAQQFPDLHSELNLSSLELGDSALYFCASRKGTGSSGNTIYFGEGSWLTVV.

This chain uses TRBV5-1 with TRBJ2-5, with 8 bases matching TRBD1. The J segment lost 5 bases and the V segment lost 0 bases, leaving 9 bases of the junction unmatched. The CDR3 runs to 16 residues. Germline V gives CDR1 SGHRS, CDR2 YFSETQ. DNA for the CDR3: TGCGCCAGCAGCTTGGATACCGGGACAGGTCACGAGACCCAGTACTTC. Its protein is CASSLDTGTGHETQYF.

This clone was detected only a few times. The V call is TRBV28, the J call TRBJ2-5; no reliable D call. Trimming removed 4 bases at V and 5 bases at J, with 8 bases between. This CDR3 is built from 12 residues. Looked up from germline, CDR1 is MDHEN and CDR2 is SYDVKM. CDR3 protein: CASSSQVETQYF. For the CDR3, the DNA is TGTGCCAGCAGTTCCCAGGTGGAGACCCAGTACTTC.

The chain carries TRBV2 and TRBJ2-2; 9 bases are shared with TRBD1. The ends lost 7 bases at V and 6 bases at J; junction bases unmatched: 24. CDR1 is SNHLY, CDR2 FYNNEI, per germline. This CDR3 spans 20 amino acids. CDR3 protein: CASTEPPGQGIHRAPGELFF. DNA of the CDR3: TGTGCCAGCACCGAGCCCCCGGGACAGGGAATTCACCGAGCCCCCGGGGAGCTGTTTTTT.

The V and J genes are TRBV18 and TRBJ1-2; possible D gene TRBD1, 5 bases. The CDR3 runs 17 residues. Trimming cost V 1 base and J 0 bases, with 15 bases left between them. Germline-derived CDR1 and CDR2 are KGHSH and LQKENI. CDR3 coding DNA: TGTGCCAGCTCACCACGCGGCAGGGCATCCGCTAACTATGGCTACACCTTC. It translates to CASSPRGRASANYGYTF.

The V call is TRBV6-5, the J call TRBJ1-2; D is unresolved. The CDR3 spans 13 residues. Germline CDR1 is MNHEY and CDR2 is SVGAGI. Trimming pared 5 bases from V and 3 bases from J, leaving 10 bases between. CDR3 in amino acids: CASSRDTHYGYTF. CDR3 bases: TGTGCCAGCAGTCGCGACACCCACTATGGCTACACCTTC.

The chain joins TRBV5-4 to TRBJ2-7, with 10 nucleotides matching TRBD2. The CDR3 sequence is 14 residues long. The germline gives CDR1 SGHNT, CDR2 YYREEE (reference sequence). The ends lost 4 bases at V and 5 bases at J; junction bases unmatched: 6. CDR3 in amino acids: CASSSLAGDNEQYF. CDR3 sequence (DNA): TGTGCCAGCAGCAGCCTAGCGGGAGATAACGAGCAGTACTTC.

The V and J genes are TRBV4-1 and TRBJ1-1; D is uncertain. CDR3 length: 13 amino acids. From germline, CDR1 is MGHRA and CDR2 YSYEKL. With 1 base removed from V and 6 bases from J, the gap between germline ends came to 9 bases. The chain's CDR3 is CASSQVRYAEAFF. The CDR3 DNA is TGCGCCAGCAGCCAAGTCAGGTACGCTGAAGCTTTCTTT.

The chain employs TRBV7-8 and TRBJ2-3, with 7 bases fitting TRBD2. V gave up 1 base and J gave up 2 bases; unmatched junction bases: 15. CDR1 and CDR2 (germline): SGHVS, FQNEAQ. CDR3 length equals 19 residues. This CDR3 is CASSLVGSGTILFTDTQYF. The DNA of the CDR3 is TGTGCCAGCAGCTTAGTTGGGTCAGGGACTATATTGTTCACAGATACGCAGTATTTT.

V gene TRBV5-1 combines with J gene TRBJ2-1, with 12 nucleotides matching TRBD2. CDR3 length: 18 amino acids. V trimming: 4 bases; J trimming: 1 base; junction bases outside the gene matches: 9. The V gene's germline CDR1 is SGHRS and CDR2 YFSETQ. Written as DNA, the CDR3 is TGCGCCAGCAGCCCAAGACCGGGACTAGCGGGTTCCTACAATGAGCAGTTCTTC. Protein: CASSPRPGLAGSYNEQFF.

CDR3 residues: CASSLSGTRYTGELFF. CDR3 DNA sequence: TGTGCCAGCAGTTTATCCGGGACACGTTACACCGGGGAGCTGTTTTTT. The V gene is TRBV27, the J gene TRBJ2-2, with a tentative D call TRBD1 (6 bases). This CDR3 has 16 residues. Trimming left V 0 bases short and J 3 bases short, with 11 bases between. CDR1 is MNHEY and CDR2 is SMNVEV in the germline V gene (reference sequence).

V and J are TRBV2 and TRBJ1-1; tentative D call: TRBD1 (6 bases). The CDR3 is 13 residues long. Germline assignment: CDR1 SNHLY and CDR2 FYNNEI. Between the trimmed V and J ends, which lost 10 bases and 1 base, there was a span of 13 bases. In nucleotides, the CDR3 is TGTGCCACAGGCGGACAGCCGAACACTGAAGCTTTCTTT. Translating it yields CATGGQPNTEAFF.

The chain recombines TRBV18 with TRBJ1-6, with unresolved D. V lost 4 bases, J lost 7 bases, and 8 bases lay in between. This CDR3 region has 13 residues. In germline, CDR1 is KGHSH, CDR2 LQKENI. The CDR3 coding sequence is TGTGCCAGCTCACAGGGAGAAAATTCACCCCTCCACTTT. Translated, it gives CASSQGENSPLHF.

The rearrangement links TRBV14 to TRBJ1-1; 8 bases are a match to TRBD1. The V gene end was trimmed by 3 bases and the J gene end by 2 bases; junction bases not matched to a gene: 11. This CDR3 region has 17 residues. The V gene's germline CDR1 is SGHDN and CDR2 FVKESK. CDR3 bases: TGTGCCAGCAGCCATGACAGGGGAGGGGATCCAAACACTGAAGCTTTCTTT. It yields the protein CASSHDRGGDPNTEAFF. Full variable domain (missing parts from reference TRBV14 and TRBJ1-1): EAGVTQFPSHSVIEKGQTVTLRCDPISGHDNLYWYRRVMGKEIKFLLHFVKESKQDESGMPNNRFLAERTGGTYSTLKVQPAELEDSGVYFCASSHDRGGDPNTEAFFGQGTRLTVV.

V is TRBV27 and J is TRBJ1-1, with 8 bases aligning to TRBD1. The CDR3 consists of 13 residues. The trim removed 6 bases at V and 4 bases at J, leaving 4 bases unmatched. Germline CDR1 is MNHEY and CDR2 is SMNVEV (reference sequence). The CDR3 bases are TGTGCCAGCAGCACAGACAGGGGCACTGAAGCTTTCTTT. This codes for CASSTDRGTEAFF.

The rearrangement links TRBV4-1 to TRBJ1-2; TRBD1 matches 9 bases. Germline V lookup: CDR1 MGHRA, CDR2 YSYEKL. CDR3 length: 15 amino acids. Trimming at V came to 1 base and at J to 0 bases, leaving 0 bases not matched to a gene. CDR3 sequence (DNA): TGCGCCAGCAGCCAAGGGGACAGGGCTAACTATGGCTACACCTTC. Its translation: CASSQGDRANYGYTF.

The CDR3 nucleotides are TGTGCCTGGAGTCCAGGACAGCCCTATAGCAATCAGCCCCAGCATTTT. Protein sequence: CAWSPGQPYSNQPQHF. This rearrangement joins TRBV30 to TRBJ1-5, with a weak D call TRBD1 (6 bases). V was clipped by 2 bases and J by 0 bases, with 14 bases between them. This CDR3 is built from 16 residues. Germline assignment: CDR1 GTSNPN and CDR2 SVGIG (reference sequence).

This clone was observed a single time. The chain recombines TRBV28 with TRBJ1-2; D unclear. Germline lookup yields CDR1 MDHEN and CDR2 SYDVKM. This CDR3 contains 13 residues. V lost 2 bases and J 4 bases, leaving 8 bases between the germline ends. The CDR3 protein is CASSLPNSYGYTF. The CDR3 nucleotides are TGTGCCAGCAGTTTACCAAACAGCTATGGCTACACCTTC.

V gene TRBV4-1 combines with J gene TRBJ2-1; D may be TRBD1 (5 bases). V lost 8 bases and J lost 4, with 15 bases in between. The germline CDR1 and CDR2 sequences are MGHRA and YSYEKL. This CDR3 is 14 amino acids long. The DNA for the CDR3 is TGCGCCAGCCGGCGACAGTTTAATTACAATGAGCAGTTCTTC. It codes for CASRRQFNYNEQFF.

The chain carries TRBV29-1 and TRBJ1-2; D perhaps matches TRBD1 (6 bases). Trimming pared 4 bases from V and 0 bases from J, leaving 18 bases between. The CDR3 totals 16 residues. Germline V lookup: CDR1 SQVTM, CDR2 ANQGSEA. CDR3 loop: CSVGRLTGRANYGYTF. The DNA for the CDR3 is TGCAGCGTTGGGAGATTGACAGGAAGAGCTAACTATGGCTACACCTTC. Full variable domain (remainder filled in from reference TRBV29-1 and TRBJ1-2): SAVISQKPSRDICQRGTSLTIQCQVDSQVTMMFWYRQQPGQSLTLIATANQGSEATYESGFVIDKFPISRPNLTFSTLTVSNMSPEDSSIYLCSVGRLTGRANYGYTFGSGTRLTVV.

The V gene is TRBV9, the J gene TRBJ1-3, with a weak D call TRBD1 (6 bases). This CDR3 comprises 17 residues. Germline CDR1 reads SGDLS; CDR2 reads YYNGEE. V lost 0 bases, J lost 4 bases, and 17 bases lay in between. CDR3 bases: TGTGCCAGCAGCGTAGATGGGGGGGCCACGGCCGGAAACACCATATATTTT. Its translation is CASSVDGGATAGNTIYF.

The chain combines TRBV27 with TRBJ1-2; D uncertain. Per the germline V gene, CDR1 is MNHEY and CDR2 is SMNVEV (reference sequence). The V end lost 0 bases, the J end lost 4 bases, and 12 bases lay between the germline ends. CDR3 length: 15 residues. The CDR3: CASSLSGLFSYGYTF. The CDR3 nucleotides read TGTGCCAGCAGTTTATCTGGACTTTTCAGCTATGGCTACACCTTC.

V is TRBV14 and J is TRBJ2-1; 7 bases fit TRBD2. V was pared by 2 bases and J by 9 bases, with 10 bases of the junction left unmatched. This CDR3 contains 15 residues. Germline lookup yields CDR1 SGHDN and CDR2 FVKESK. In DNA, the CDR3 is TGTGCCAGCAGCCAACCGGGACTACCTAGGAGTGAGCAGTTCTTC. This codes for CASSQPGLPRSEQFF.